The next 15 T cell receptor beta chains were all read from a single sample in a study of blood T cell repertoires in COVID-19. Here immunoSEQ multiplex PCR was the method, and the copy in TCRdb shows in-frame clones only, minus some. The data hold some 44,000 clones, with over 75% observed a single time. Sequenced material: peripheral blood. The source is a human donor in a cohort sampled during active COVID-19.

A few counts support this clone. The gene calls are TRBV7-9 and TRBJ1-5; D gene uncertain. The V end was cut by 1 base, the J end by 5 bases, with 3 bases between. Looked up from germline, CDR1 is SEHNR and CDR2 is FQNEAQ (reference sequence). The CDR3 length is 12 residues. The CDR3 nucleotides read TGTGCCAGCAGCTTAGTAGATCAGCCCCAGCATTTT. This encodes CASSLVDQPQHF.

The chain recombines TRBV19 with TRBJ2-3; 8 bases map to TRBD1. Germline V CDR1 and CDR2: LNHDA, SQIVND (reference sequence). V lost 4 bases, J lost 6 bases, and 9 bases stayed unmatched. The CDR3 is made up of 15 amino acids. Here the CDR3 DNA reads TGTGCCAGTAGTAAGAGCAGGGGGCCGGGGGATACGCAGTATTTT. Protein sequence: CASSKSRGPGDTQYF.

The rearrangement links TRBV5-1 to TRBJ2-5, with 7 bases lining up with TRBD1. Germline trimming cut 4 bases from V and 2 bases from J; bases unmatched to any gene: 5. The CDR3 totals 14 residues. Germline V gene data show CDR1 as SGHRS and CDR2 as YFSETQ. Written as DNA, the CDR3 is TGCGCCAGCAGCAACCGGGACAGTCAAGAGACCCAGTACTTC. Its translation: CASSNRDSQETQYF.

This chain connects TRBV11-2 to TRBJ1-6; a weak D match, TRBD1 (5 bases). Deletions cut 5 bases from V and 13 bases from J, with 21 bases between. Germline loops: CDR1 SGHAT, CDR2 FQNNGV. The CDR3 contains 15 residues. CDR3 amino acids: CASSTQHGGGTPLHF. CDR3 in DNA: TGTGCCAGCAGCACCCAACACGGGGGGGGGACTCCCCTCCACTTT.

The chain employs TRBV2 and TRBJ2-5; 8 bases agree with TRBD2. Germline assignment: CDR1 SNHLY and CDR2 FYNNEI. The J segment lost 1 base and the V segment lost 5 bases, leaving 6 bases of the junction unmatched. The CDR3 has 15 amino acids. CDR3 coding DNA: TGTGCCAGCAGTTTTCAAGGACTAGCCCAAGAGACCCAGTACTTC. Translating it yields CASSFQGLAQETQYF.

In DNA form, the CDR3 reads TGTGCCAGCAGCTTTACAGGGGGACCTGAAGCTTTCTTT. It encodes CASSFTGGPEAFF. This chain connects TRBV7-6 to TRBJ1-1; 8 nucleotides match TRBD1. CDR1 and CDR2 (germline): SGHVS, FNYEAQ. With V trimmed by 3 bases and J by 6 bases, 3 bases remained unmatched. The CDR3 is 13 residues long.

The sample holds a few counts of this clone. The rearrangement joins TRBV6-5 to TRBJ1-6; TRBD1 matches 10 bases. The CDR3 consists of 15 residues. Trimming removed 7 bases from V and 8 bases from J; junction bases left unmatched: 8. Germline V gene lookup returns CDR1 MNHEY and CDR2 SVGAGI. The CDR3 here is CASKTPGQGYSPLHF. The DNA for the CDR3 is TGTGCCAGCAAAACACCGGGACAGGGGTATTCACCCCTCCACTTT.

This clone was observed a single time. This chain connects TRBV3-1 (or the pseudogene TRBV3-2) to TRBJ2-7, with TRBD2 matching over 11 bases. J was trimmed by 3 bases and V by 4 bases; bases with no gene match: 11. The CDR3 runs to 17 residues. Germline assignment: CDR1 LGHDT and CDR2 YNNKEL (reference sequence). The CDR3: CASSPPSSGLAVYEQYF. As DNA, the CDR3 is TGTGCCAGCAGCCCCCCAAGCTCGGGACTAGCGGTCTACGAGCAGTACTTC.

The V and J genes are TRBV2 and TRBJ2-3; tentative D call: TRBD2 (6 bases). Germline CDR1 and CDR2: SNHLY and FYNNEI. Trimming took 4 bases from V and 2 from J, leaving 10 bases between them. The CDR3 runs to 14 residues. For the CDR3, the DNA is TGTGCCAGCAGTGGTTGGGACTCCACAGATACGCAGTATTTT. It codes for CASSGWDSTDTQYF.

This sequence joins TRBV4-1 and TRBJ1-3; D uncertain. The CDR3 runs to 14 residues. From germline, CDR1 is MGHRA and CDR2 YSYEKL. Trimming left V 4 bases short and J 2 bases short, with 9 bases between. CDR3 sequence reads: CASSPQETGNTIYF. The CDR3 bases are TGCGCCAGCAGCCCCCAGGAAACTGGAAACACCATATATTTT.

The chain uses TRBV19 and TRBJ2-3; 8 nucleotides align to TRBD1. CDR3 length equals 15 residues. V dropped 3 bases and J dropped 2; count of bases not matched to a gene: 4. Germline assignment: CDR1 LNHDA and CDR2 SQIVND (reference sequence). The CDR3 bases are TGTGCCAGTAGTATCAGGGGGCCCCCCACAGATACGCAGTATTTT. Its translation: CASSIRGPPTDTQYF.

This chain connects TRBV7-2 to TRBJ2-1, with TRBD2 matching 9 bases. Looked up from germline, CDR1 is SGHTA and CDR2 is FQGNSA. Germline trimming cut 8 bases from V and 4 bases from J; bases unmatched to any gene: 9. The length of the CDR3 is 15 residues. The CDR3: CASWSTSGPYNEQFF. The CDR3 DNA reads as TGTGCCAGCTGGTCGACTAGCGGACCTTACAATGAGCAGTTCTTC.

In DNA, the CDR3 is TGTGCCAGCAGTGTATCGGGGGTAGGAAACACCATATATTTT. Protein: CASSVSGVGNTIYF. The J gene is TRBJ1-3, the V gene TRBV2; the D gene is possibly TRBD1 (5 bases). Trimming shortened V by 4 bases and J by 4 bases, and 11 bases separated the two germline ends. Germline assignment: CDR1 SNHLY and CDR2 FYNNEI. CDR3 size: 14 residues.

This clone was seen once. Written as DNA, the CDR3 is TGTGCCAGCGGCAATTCTGTCGGGGGGCGTAACACTGAAGCTTTCTTT. It yields the protein CASGNSVGGRNTEAFF. V gene TRBV13 combines with J gene TRBJ1-1; D might be TRBD1 (6 bases). This CDR3 region has 16 residues. The germline gives CDR1 PRHDT, CDR2 FYEKMQ (reference sequence). V lost 8 bases, J lost 2 bases, and 21 bases lay in between.

This clone was counted a few times. The chain links TRBV18 to TRBJ1-2, with 7 bases aligning to TRBD1. CDR1 and CDR2 (germline): KGHSH, LQKENI. The CDR3 totals 15 residues. The V and J ends lost 5 bases and 4 bases, in that order; junction bases with no gene match: 10. The CDR3, as DNA: TGTGCCAGCTCAGAATCGACAGGGCCCTCCTATGGCTACACCTTC. Translated, it gives CASSESTGPSYGYTF.